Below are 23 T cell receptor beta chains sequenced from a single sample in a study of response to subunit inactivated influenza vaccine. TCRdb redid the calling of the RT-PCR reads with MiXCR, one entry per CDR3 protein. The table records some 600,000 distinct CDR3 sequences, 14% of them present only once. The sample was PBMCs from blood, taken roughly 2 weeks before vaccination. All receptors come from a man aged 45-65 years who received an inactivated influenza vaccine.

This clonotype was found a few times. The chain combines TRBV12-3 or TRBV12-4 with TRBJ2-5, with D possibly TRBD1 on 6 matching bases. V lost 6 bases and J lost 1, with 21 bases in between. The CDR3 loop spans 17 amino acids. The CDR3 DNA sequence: TGTGCCAGCAGCCCAGGACAGCTTATGGGCCCCCAAGAGACCCAGTACTTC. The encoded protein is CASSPGQLMGPQETQYF.

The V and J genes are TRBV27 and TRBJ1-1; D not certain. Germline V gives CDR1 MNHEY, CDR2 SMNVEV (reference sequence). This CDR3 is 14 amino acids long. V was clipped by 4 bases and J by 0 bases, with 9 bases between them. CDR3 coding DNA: TGTGCCAGCAGTTCGATCGGCATGAACACTGAAGCTTTCTTT. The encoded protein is CASSSIGMNTEAFF.

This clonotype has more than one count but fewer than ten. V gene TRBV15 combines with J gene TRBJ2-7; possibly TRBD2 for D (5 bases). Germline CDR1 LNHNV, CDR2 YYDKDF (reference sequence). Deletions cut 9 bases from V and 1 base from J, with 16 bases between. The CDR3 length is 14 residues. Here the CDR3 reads CATRLRGNSYEQYF. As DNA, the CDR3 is TGTGCCACGCGACTTCGGGGTAATTCCTACGAGCAGTACTTC.

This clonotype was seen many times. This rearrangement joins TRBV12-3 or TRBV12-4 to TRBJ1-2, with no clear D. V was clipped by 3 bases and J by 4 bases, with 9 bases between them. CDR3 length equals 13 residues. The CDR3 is CASSFTVTYGYTF. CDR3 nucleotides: TGTGCCAGCAGTTTCACGGTCACCTATGGCTACACCTTC.

As DNA, the CDR3 is TGTGCCAGCAGCTTAGATTGGGGAAGCGGCGAGCAGTACTTC. Its protein is CASSLDWGSGEQYF. The V call is TRBV11-2, the J call TRBJ2-7, with D possibly TRBD2 on 5 matching bases. This CDR3 has 14 amino acids. CDR1 is SGHAT, CDR2 FQNNGV, per germline. V was clipped by 0 bases and J by 6 bases, with 12 bases between them.

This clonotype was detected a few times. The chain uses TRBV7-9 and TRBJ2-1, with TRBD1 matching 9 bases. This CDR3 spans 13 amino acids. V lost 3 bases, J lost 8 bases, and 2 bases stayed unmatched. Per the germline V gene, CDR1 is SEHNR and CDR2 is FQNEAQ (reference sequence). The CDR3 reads CASSLGTGHEQFF. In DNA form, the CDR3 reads TGTGCCAGCAGCTTGGGGACAGGGCATGAGCAGTTCTTC.

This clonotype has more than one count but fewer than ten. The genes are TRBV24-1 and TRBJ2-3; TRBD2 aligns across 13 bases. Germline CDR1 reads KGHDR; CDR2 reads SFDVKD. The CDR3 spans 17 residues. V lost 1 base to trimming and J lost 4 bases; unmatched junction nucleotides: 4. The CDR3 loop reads CATSDLTSGGASDTQYF. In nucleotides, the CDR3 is TGTGCCACCAGTGATTTAACTAGCGGGGGGGCGTCAGATACGCAGTATTTT.

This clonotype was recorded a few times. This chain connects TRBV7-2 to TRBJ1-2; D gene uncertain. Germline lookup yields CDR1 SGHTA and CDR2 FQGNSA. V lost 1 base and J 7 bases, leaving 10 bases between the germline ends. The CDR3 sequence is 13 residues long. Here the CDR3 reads CASSLGGLPGYTF. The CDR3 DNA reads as TGTGCCAGCAGCTTAGGAGGGCTACCTGGCTACACCTTC.

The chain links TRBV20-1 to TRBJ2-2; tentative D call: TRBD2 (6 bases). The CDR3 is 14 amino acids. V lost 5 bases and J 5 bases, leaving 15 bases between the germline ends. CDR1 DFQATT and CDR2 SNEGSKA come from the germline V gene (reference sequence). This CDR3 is CSAARTIRTGELFF. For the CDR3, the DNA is TGCAGTGCTGCCCGGACTATCCGGACCGGGGAGCTGTTTTTT.

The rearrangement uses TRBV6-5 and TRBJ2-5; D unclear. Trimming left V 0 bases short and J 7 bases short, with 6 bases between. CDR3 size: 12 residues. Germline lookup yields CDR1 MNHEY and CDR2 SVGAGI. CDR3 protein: CASSYSKGTQYF. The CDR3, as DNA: TGTGCCAGCAGTTACTCAAAGGGGACCCAGTACTTC.

CDR3 nucleotide sequence: TGTGCCAGCAGCGTAACCGGGACAGGCTCCTACAATGAGCAGTTCTTC. This codes for CASSVTGTGSYNEQFF. The chain couples TRBV9 to TRBJ2-1; 8 nucleotides match TRBD1. The trim removed 1 base at V and 0 bases at J, leaving 3 bases unmatched. Germline V gene data show CDR1 as SGDLS and CDR2 as YYNGEE. This CDR3 has 16 residues.

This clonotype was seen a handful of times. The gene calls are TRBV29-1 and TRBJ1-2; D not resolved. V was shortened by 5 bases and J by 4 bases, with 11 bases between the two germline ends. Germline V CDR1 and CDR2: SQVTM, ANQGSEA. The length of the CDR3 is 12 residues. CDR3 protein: CSVTPDLYGYTF. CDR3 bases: TGCAGCGTTACCCCGGACCTCTATGGCTACACCTTC.

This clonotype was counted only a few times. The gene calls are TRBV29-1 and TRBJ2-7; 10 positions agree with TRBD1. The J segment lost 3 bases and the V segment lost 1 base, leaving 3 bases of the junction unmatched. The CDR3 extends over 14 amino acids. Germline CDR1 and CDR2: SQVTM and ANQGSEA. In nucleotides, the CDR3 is TGCAGCGTTGAAGGACAGGGGGCCCTCTACGAGCAGTACTTC. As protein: CSVEGQGALYEQYF.

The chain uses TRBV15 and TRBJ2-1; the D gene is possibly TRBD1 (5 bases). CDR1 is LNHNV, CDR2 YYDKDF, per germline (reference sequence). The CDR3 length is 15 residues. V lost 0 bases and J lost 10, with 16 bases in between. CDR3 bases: TGTGCCACCAGCAGAGAAAGGGGCCCGATTTGGGAGCAGTTCTTC. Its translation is CATSRERGPIWEQFF. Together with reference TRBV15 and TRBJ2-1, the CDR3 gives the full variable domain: DAMVIQNPRYQVTQFGKPVTLSCSQTLNHNVMYWYQQKSSQAPKLLFHYYDKDFNNEADTPDNFQSRRPNTSFCFLDIRSPGLGDTAMYLCATSRERGPIWEQFFGPGTRLTVL.

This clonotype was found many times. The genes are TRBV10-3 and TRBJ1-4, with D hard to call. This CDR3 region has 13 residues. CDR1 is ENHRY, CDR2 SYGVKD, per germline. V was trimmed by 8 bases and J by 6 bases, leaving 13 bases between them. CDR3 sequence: CAISSVYDEKLFF. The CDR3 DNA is TGTGCCATCTCCTCCGTCTACGATGAAAAACTGTTTTTT.

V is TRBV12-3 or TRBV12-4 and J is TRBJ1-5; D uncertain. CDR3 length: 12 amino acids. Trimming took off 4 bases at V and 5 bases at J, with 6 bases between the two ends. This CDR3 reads CASSYQYQPQHF. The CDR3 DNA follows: TGTGCCAGCAGTTACCAATATCAGCCCCAGCATTTT.

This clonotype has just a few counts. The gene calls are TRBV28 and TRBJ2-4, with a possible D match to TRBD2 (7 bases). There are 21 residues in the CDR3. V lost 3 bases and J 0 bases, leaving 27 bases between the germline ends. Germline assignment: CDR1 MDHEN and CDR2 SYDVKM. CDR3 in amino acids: CASSFPISRGGGLLAKNIQYF. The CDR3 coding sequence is TGTGCCAGCAGTTTCCCTATCTCACGGGGAGGGGGGCTGTTAGCCAAAAACATTCAGTACTTC. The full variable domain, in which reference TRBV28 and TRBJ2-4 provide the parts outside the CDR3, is DVKVTQSSRYLVKRTGEKVFLECVQDMDHENMFWYRQDPGLGLRLIYFSYDVKMKEKGDIPEGYSVSREKKERFSLILESASTNQTSMYLCASSFPISRGGGLLAKNIQYFGAGTRLSVL.

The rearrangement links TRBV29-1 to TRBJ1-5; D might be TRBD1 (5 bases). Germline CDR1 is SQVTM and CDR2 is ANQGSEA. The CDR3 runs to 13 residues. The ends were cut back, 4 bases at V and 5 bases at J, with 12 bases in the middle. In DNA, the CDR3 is TGCAGCGTTGTCGTGCAGGGCGATCAGCCCCAGCATTTT. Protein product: CSVVVQGDQPQHF.

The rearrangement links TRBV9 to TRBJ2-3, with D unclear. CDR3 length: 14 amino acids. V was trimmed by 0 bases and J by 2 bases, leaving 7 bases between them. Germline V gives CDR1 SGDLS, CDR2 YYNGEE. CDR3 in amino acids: CASSVAVDTDTQYF. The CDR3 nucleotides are TGTGCCAGCAGCGTAGCGGTTGACACAGATACGCAGTATTTT. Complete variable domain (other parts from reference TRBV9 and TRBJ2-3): DSGVTQTPKHLITATGQRVTLRCSPRSGDLSVYWYQQSLDQGLQFLIQYYNGEERAKGNILERFSAQQFPDLHSELNLSSLELGDSALYFCASSVAVDTDTQYFGPGTRLTVL.

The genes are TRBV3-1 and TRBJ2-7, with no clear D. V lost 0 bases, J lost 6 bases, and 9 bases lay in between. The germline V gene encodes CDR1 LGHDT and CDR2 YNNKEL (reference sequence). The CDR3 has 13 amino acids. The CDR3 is CASSQDPGLEQYF. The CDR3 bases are TGTGCCAGCAGCCAAGATCCAGGTCTCGAGCAGTACTTC.

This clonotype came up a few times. CDR3 residues: CASSKKGTSYEQYF. The CDR3 DNA sequence: TGTGCCAGTAGTAAGAAGGGGACCTCCTACGAGCAGTACTTC. The chain carries TRBV19 and TRBJ2-7; D is possibly TRBD1 or TRBD2 (5 bases each). V was trimmed by 4 bases and J by 0 bases, leaving 10 bases between them. There are 14 residues in the CDR3. CDR1 and CDR2 from the germline V gene are LNHDA and SQIVND (reference sequence).

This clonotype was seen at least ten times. The CDR3 protein is CASSAQQNTEAFF. In DNA form, the CDR3 reads TGTGCCAGCAGCGCACAGCAGAACACTGAAGCTTTCTTT. The chain has TRBV11-2 and TRBJ1-1; D remains ambiguous. Germline V gene lookup returns CDR1 SGHAT and CDR2 FQNNGV. CDR3 length equals 13 residues. V dropped 5 bases and J dropped 1 base, with 8 bases sitting between them.

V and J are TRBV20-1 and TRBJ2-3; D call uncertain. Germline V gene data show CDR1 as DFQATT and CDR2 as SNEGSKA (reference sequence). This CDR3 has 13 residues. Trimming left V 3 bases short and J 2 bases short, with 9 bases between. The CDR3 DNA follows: TGCAGTGCTAGCGACGGGTACACAGATACGCAGTATTTT. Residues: CSASDGYTDTQYF.